What follows describes a single TCR beta chain. The sample holds many counts of this clonotype. Its cognate antigen has yet to be identified. Base qualities are not provided; no much larger clone lies one nucleotide away. Libraries came from PCR. This sample was sequenced with an Illumina HiSeq 4000. Bulk TCR libraries were generated as previously described, with the TCR primers listed in Table S5 used. The Qiagen AllPrep DNA/RNA kit was used to purify total RNA. Before analysis, reads from multiple sequencing runs of one library were combined. The paper's data handling went like this. Only reads with exact TCR constant sequence were kept, trimmed to 150 nt, and grouped by their 12-nt molecular barcodes. Within each barcode group, reads were sub-clustered at a 15% Levenshtein threshold, and quality-weighted consensus sequences were built per RNA molecule. Non-functional sequences were excluded, and lower-count sequences lying one edit away from another sequence were also excluded. Based on a fit of two negative binomial distributions, barcode sub-clusters having less than 20% of the maximum read count were discarded. Using fastp at Q25 and MiXCR, TCRdb reprocessed the public reads and kept productive beta chains. Each entry is one CDR3 protein sequence, shown with its most common DNA and genes. The V and J calls follow TCRdb's processing rather than the paper's. This sample gives just under 650,000 distinct CDR3 sequences in total; 15% to 20% of them show up just once. The ten largest account for roughly 0.83% of the sample.

The sample originates from a study of molecular identifiers for immune sequencing clone quantification (dated 2018 in TCRdb). About the study as a whole: For a replicate experiment, RNA from approximately 20,000 or 100,000 naive CD8 T cells was divided into five aliquots, of which four were sequenced. The study was a methods study using CD8 T cells to benchmark molecular-identifier clustering-based TCR repertoire sequencing (MIDCIRS) and TCR RNA copy counting.

CDR1 and CDR2 are read off the germline V gene as SGHDN and FVKESK. The CDR3 sequence holds 15 residues, the cysteine and phenylalanine included. Here the CDR3 DNA is all that survives: 45 bases in frame from base 1. Between the V and J ends, shortened by 3 bases and 5 bases respectively, the junction contains 13 bases. Libraries of naive CD8 T cells were built from anywhere between roughly 17,000 and 1,100,000 sorted cells, with 10%, 30% or 50% of the purified RNA used. On a BD FACSAria II, naive CD8 T cells were FACS-sorted as CD8+CD4-CCR7+CD45RA+ and collected into RLT Plus buffer. Around 11 TCR copies' worth of Jurkat RNA were spiked into roughly 17,000-1,100,000 naive CD8 T cell samples to test detection sensitivity. Enrichment of CD8 T cells was performed with RosetteSep CD8+ T Cell Enrichment Cocktail and Ficoll-Paque, after which ACK red cell lysis was carried out. Study-wide conclusions, independent of this receptor: Naive libraries contained spiked-in Jurkat TCR RNA (approximately nine copies' worth), which is not part of the donor repertoire. Highly expanded clone sizes could be underestimated because identical TCR molecules may share a barcode. Spiked-in Jurkat TCR RNA equivalent to a single cell was reported to be detectable even among some 910,000 naive CD8 T cells. Modeling indicated about 3 TCR RNA copies recovered per cell, compared with 9 to 10 by digital PCR, which implies a capture efficiency of about 27%. In CMV-specific effector cells, clones with more than 20 RNA copies accounted for over 99% of molecules, whereas in naive cells such clones accounted for under 1%. When barcode sub-clustering was left out, chimeric consensus sequences inflated TCR diversity, with chimeras reaching as high as 47%.

The source of this sequence is a human donor in good health. Some libraries in this study had Jurkat cell RNA spiked in. Sequenced: naive CD8+ T cells from blood, with Jurkat cell RNA spiked in. The cell subset or site label for this specimen denotes: FACS-sorted CD8+CD4-CCR7+CD45RA+ naive T cells. This sequence uses TRBV14 and TRBJ2-2; D gene: possibly TRBD2, on 6 matching bases. CDR3 loop: CASSQTGLLTGELFF. Here is the DNA: TGTGCCAGCAGCCAGACGGGACTTTTGACCGGGGAGCTGTTTTTT.